The clone carrying this T cell receptor beta chain was counted a few times. CDR1 is SEHNR and CDR2 is FQNEAQ in the germline V gene (reference sequence). The CDR3 extends over 13 amino acids. Trimming shortened V by 1 base and J by 3 bases, and 6 bases separated the two germline ends. The TCR beta CDR3 regions underwent amplification from RNA transcripts. HTBI-primed RT-PCR formed the first round, and a multiplex PCR formed the second. MiXCR was run by TCRdb on the multiplex PCR reads, yielding one entry per CDR3 protein. The sample lists about 500,000 distinct CDR3 sequences; approximately 37% were seen once. This sample was included in a study of Graves' ophthalmopathy and Graves' hyperthyroidism. Background on the study: Hyperthyroidism showing no ophthalmopathy within 18 months of follow-up was stable.

This TCR derives from an adult man with Graves' hyperthyroidism. Sequences were obtained from peripheral blood or thyroid tissue (not recorded which). The genes are TRBV7-9 and TRBJ1-2; D unclear. The CDR3 reads CASSLGKHYGYTF. DNA for the CDR3: TGTGCCAGCAGCTTAGGGAAGCACTATGGCTACACCTTC.